These 3 T cell receptor beta chains were sequenced from one sample in a study of T cell repertoires in cytomegalovirus infection. No antigen is known for these receptors. TCRdb re-called the reads through MiXCR, storing one row per CDR3 protein. The data contain hundreds of thousands of distinct CDR3 sequences, about 33% of them singletons. The specimen was cultured PBMCs, collected from culture after CMV antigen stimulation. These TCRs come from a human donor in good health (CMV status not recorded). Some clones in this sample may be carry-over from other donors' samples.

The chain combines TRBV12-3 or TRBV12-4 with TRBJ2-2; TRBD1 agrees at 8 bases. This CDR3 is built from 18 residues. The V gene end was trimmed by 1 base and the J gene end by 3 bases; junction bases not matched to a gene: 10. In nucleotides, the CDR3 is TGTGCCAGCAGTTTAGTTTCCAGGGGGCTAAAATACACCGGGGAGCTGTTTTTT. Translated, it gives CASSLVSRGLKYTGELFF.

This clonotype was picked up a small number of times. J is TRBJ1-2 and V is TRBV5-1, with D possibly matching TRBD1 (5 bases). Germline CDR1 SGHRS, CDR2 YFSETQ. Between the trimmed V and J ends, which lost 4 bases and 3 bases, there was a span of 13 bases. This CDR3 comprises 14 residues. The CDR3 reads CASSPEGEDYGYTF. The CDR3 DNA follows: TGCGCCAGCAGCCCCGAAGGGGAGGACTATGGCTACACCTTC.

This clonotype was observed a handful of times. This chain links TRBV5-1 with TRBJ2-7; TRBD2 matches at 8 bases. The V gene end was trimmed by 4 bases and the J gene end by 3 bases; junction bases not matched to a gene: 9. This CDR3 has 15 amino acids. Germline V CDR1 and CDR2: SGHRS, YFSETQ. The CDR3, as DNA: TGCGCCAGCAGCCTCAATAGCGGGATCTTCTACGAGCAGTACGTC. Its translation: CASSLNSGIFYEQYV.